This T cell receptor beta chain was sequenced for a study of OX40 agonist ivuxolimab in advanced cancers. Study-wide context: Enrollees could have had prior anti-PD-1, anti-PD-L1 or anti-CTLA-4 therapy, which approximately 40% had received.

V lost 0 bases and J lost 0, with 4 bases in between. CDR1 is SGHRS and CDR2 is YFSETQ in the germline V gene. The CDR3 is 14 residues long. Clones were read by immunoSEQ multiplex PCR, and TCRdb kept only the in-frame ones, dropping some. The sample has some 100,000 clones, about nine tenths seen once. This clone appeared a single time. The chain has TRBV5-1 and TRBJ2-1, with D unresolved. The clonotype originates from an adult with an advanced solid tumor such as melanoma, head and neck, liver or kidney cancer. The material sequenced was CD4+ or CD8+ T cells sorted from blood, taken in a trial of the OX40 agonist ivuxolimab. As DNA, the CDR3 is TGCGCCAGCAGCTTGGAGAGCTCCTACAATGAGCAGTTCTTC. It codes for CASSLESSYNEQFF.